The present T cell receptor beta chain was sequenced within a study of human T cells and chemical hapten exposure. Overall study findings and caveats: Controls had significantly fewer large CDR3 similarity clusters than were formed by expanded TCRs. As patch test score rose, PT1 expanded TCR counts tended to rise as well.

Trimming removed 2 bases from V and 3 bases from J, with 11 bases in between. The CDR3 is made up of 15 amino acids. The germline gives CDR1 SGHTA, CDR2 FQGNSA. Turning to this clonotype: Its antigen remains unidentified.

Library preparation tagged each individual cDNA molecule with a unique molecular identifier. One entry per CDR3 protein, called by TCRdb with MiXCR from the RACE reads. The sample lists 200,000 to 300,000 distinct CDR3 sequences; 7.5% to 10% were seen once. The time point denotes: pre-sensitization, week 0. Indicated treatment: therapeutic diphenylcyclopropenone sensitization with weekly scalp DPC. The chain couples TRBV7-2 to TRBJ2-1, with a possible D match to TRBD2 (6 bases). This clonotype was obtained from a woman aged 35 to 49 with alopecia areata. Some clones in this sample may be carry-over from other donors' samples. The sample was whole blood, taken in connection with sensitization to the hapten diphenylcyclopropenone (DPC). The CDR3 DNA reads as TGTGCCAGCAGCTTACCGTTCGGGAGCTACAATGAGCAGTTCTTC. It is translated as CASSLPFGSYNEQFF.